Each of the 23 T cell receptor beta chains below was sequenced from the same sample in a study of regulatory T cells in long-lasting Graves disease. Researchers made TCR beta libraries by using iRepertoire HTBI primers and running Arm-PCR on CDR3 regions. TCRdb re-called the multiplex PCR reads with MiXCR, one entry per CDR3 protein. Of hundreds of thousands of distinct CDR3 sequences in the sample, around a fifth were seen once. Time point described: persistent/refractory GD, antithyroid drugs over 5 years with positive TRAb. PBMCs provided the RNA from which the TCR library was made. Sequences were derived from peripheral blood mononuclear cells (PBMCs), sampled when the disease was refractory, from a patient treated with antithyroid drugs. The receptors derive from a female donor with Graves disease.

This clonotype was seen at least ten times. V is TRBV12-5 and J is TRBJ2-2; D may be TRBD1 (6 bases). Germline V lookup: CDR1 LGHNT, CDR2 FRNRAP. CDR3 length: 13 amino acids. With 4 bases removed from V and 7 bases from J, the gap between germline ends came to 10 bases. In DNA, the CDR3 is TGTGCTAGTGGTTCCACAGGGTACGGGGAGCTGTTTTTT. Translating gives CASGSTGYGELFF. The full variable domain, in which reference TRBV12-5 and TRBJ2-2 provide the parts outside the CDR3, is DARVTQTPRHKVTEMGQEVTMRCQPILGHNTVFWYRQTMMQGLELLAYFRNRAPLDDSGMPKDRFSAEMPDATLATLKIQPSEPRDSAVYFCASGSTGYGELFFGEGSRLTVL.

This clonotype showed up just a few times. This chain links TRBV6-5 with TRBJ1-5, with D uncertain. The CDR3 is 15 amino acids. Germline lookup yields CDR1 MNHEY and CDR2 SVGAGI. V was clipped by 0 bases and J by 2 bases, with 8 bases between them. In nucleotides, the CDR3 is TGTGCCAGCAGTTACTCGCCGGACGGCAATCAGCCCCAGCATTTT. This translates into CASSYSPDGNQPQHF.

This clonotype was found a few times. The genes are TRBV12-3 or TRBV12-4 and TRBJ1-1, with D hard to call. The ends were cut back, 6 bases at V and 5 bases at J, with 10 bases in the middle. The CDR3 consists of 12 residues. In nucleotides, the CDR3 is TGTGCCAGCAGCCCTGGTTGGACTGAAGCTTTCTTT. Translating gives CASSPGWTEAFF.

This clonotype was recorded a few times. This chain joins TRBV15 and TRBJ1-4; TRBD1 is a possible D gene (5 bases). V shed 1 base and J shed 3 bases, with 9 bases lying between them. The CDR3 consists of 15 residues. Germline V gene sequence: CDR1 LNHNV, CDR2 YYDKDF (reference sequence). The CDR3 protein is CATSRAGGANEKLFF. The CDR3 DNA reads TGTGCCACCAGCAGAGCGGGGGGGGCTAATGAAAAACTGTTTTTT.

As concerns this clonotype: The germline gene is not matched at one end of the junction; a read error may be the cause. The rearrangement links TRBV12-3 or TRBV12-4 to TRBJ2-5, with TRBD1 matching 8 bases. This CDR3 region has 11 residues. This CDR3 reads CASSLAGGVFF. In nucleotides, the CDR3 is TGTGCCAGCAGTTTGGCAGGGGGCGTGTTCTTC.

This clonotype came up many times. This rearrangement joins TRBV6-1 to TRBJ2-7, with D possibly TRBD1 on 6 matching bases. The germline V gene encodes CDR1 MNHNS and CDR2 SASEGT. CDR3 length: 14 amino acids. The V and J ends lost 6 bases and 2 bases respectively, with 14 bases between them. The CDR3 protein is CASRMTGSTYEQYF. The CDR3 region has the DNA TGTGCCAGCAGGATGACAGGTTCTACCTACGAGCAGTACTTC.

This clonotype has a handful of counts. J is TRBJ2-2 and V is TRBV5-1; D might be TRBD2 (5 bases). This CDR3 region has 16 residues. The V end lost 5 bases, the J end lost 5 bases, and 19 bases lay between the germline ends. Germline V gene data show CDR1 as SGHRS and CDR2 as YFSETQ. CDR3 nucleotide sequence: TGCGCCAGCAGGGTTTCGGGCCCTAGCCGGACCGGGGAGCTGTTTTTT. This sequence encodes CASRVSGPSRTGELFF.

The chain joins TRBV30 to TRBJ2-2; D not certain. There are 12 residues in the CDR3. Trimming pared 5 bases from V and 6 bases from J, leaving 10 bases between. The germline V gene has CDR1 GTSNPN and CDR2 SVGIG (reference sequence). The CDR3 region is CAWSRWAGELFF. The CDR3 DNA reads as TGTGCCTGGTCAAGGTGGGCCGGGGAGCTGTTTTTT.

The chain couples TRBV6-1 to TRBJ1-5, with D perhaps matching TRBD1 (5 bases). This CDR3 comprises 15 residues. Per the germline V gene, CDR1 is MNHNS and CDR2 is SASEGT. V shed 6 bases and J shed 0 bases, with 12 bases lying between them. The DNA for the CDR3 is TGTGCCAGCAGCCCCAGCCAGGGTAGCAATCAGCCCCAGCATTTT. Its protein product is CASSPSQGSNQPQHF.

This clonotype was observed at least ten times. This sequence joins TRBV6-1 and TRBJ1-5; a weak D match, TRBD1 (5 bases). Trimming pared 4 bases from V and 6 bases from J, leaving 16 bases between. Germline-derived CDR1 and CDR2 are MNHNS and SASEGT. This CDR3 region has 15 residues. In DNA, the CDR3 is TGTGCCAGCAGTGCTAACGACTGGGACGGTCAGCCCCAGCATTTT. It specifies CASSANDWDGQPQHF.

This clonotype was counted between two and nine times. The J gene is TRBJ1-1, the V gene TRBV20-1; the D gene is possibly TRBD1 (5 bases). V shed 4 bases and J shed 0 bases, with 18 bases lying between them. This CDR3 has 16 amino acids. Germline values: CDR1 DFQATT, CDR2 SNEGSKA (reference sequence). CDR3 nucleotide sequence: TGCAGTGCTAAGCCCCCCGGGGGTCCCATGAACACTGAAGCTTTCTTT. Amino acid sequence: CSAKPPGGPMNTEAFF.

This chain links TRBV6-1 with TRBJ2-7; 8 bases fit TRBD1. The germline gives CDR1 MNHNS, CDR2 SASEGT. The junction had 11 bases not matched to a gene; V was cut back by 10 bases and J by 6 bases. This CDR3 is 13 amino acids long. The CDR3 region has the DNA TGTGCCACCATACTCGCAGGGACAGGCGAGCAGTACTTC. Translation gives CATILAGTGEQYF.

The chain has TRBV20-1 and TRBJ2-3; D gene unclear. Trimming removed 6 bases from V and 4 bases from J, with 17 bases in between. Germline CDR1 reads DFQATT; CDR2 reads SNEGSKA (reference sequence). The CDR3 runs 14 residues. The chain's CDR3 is CSAPGPAPADTQYF. Here the CDR3 DNA reads TGCAGTGCCCCGGGCCCCGCCCCCGCAGATACGCAGTATTTT.

This clonotype showed up many times. The genes are TRBV12-3 or TRBV12-4 and TRBJ1-1; D not certain. CDR3 length equals 12 residues. V shed 8 bases and J shed 5 bases, with 12 bases lying between them. As DNA, the CDR3 is TGTGCCAGCGGCCTCGGCGGGACTGAAGCTTTCTTT. Protein: CASGLGGTEAFF.

The chain carries TRBV15 and TRBJ2-7; 11 nucleotides match TRBD2. This CDR3 is built from 22 residues. J was trimmed by 0 bases and V by 0 bases; bases with no gene match: 19. Germline-derived CDR1 and CDR2 are LNHNV and YYDKDF (reference sequence). CDR3 coding DNA: TGTGCCACCAGCAGAGATCGAGCCGACGCTAGCGGGGGGCCCTTTAGCTCCTACGAGCAGTACTTC. It yields the protein CATSRDRADASGGPFSSYEQYF.

This clonotype was seen once. V usage is TRBV5-1 and J usage is TRBJ1-5; D might be TRBD1 (5 bases). The CDR3 loop spans 18 amino acids. Germline CDR1 is SGHRS and CDR2 is YFSETQ. V was pared by 3 bases and J by 3 bases, with 22 bases between. CDR3 DNA sequence: TGCGCCAGCAGCTCCGCGGTCCCGCCCGTAGGGGCCAATCAGCCCCAGCATTTT. Residues: CASSSAVPPVGANQPQHF.

The J gene is TRBJ2-7, the V gene TRBV19; D is perhaps TRBD1 or TRBD2 (5 bases each). The CDR3 is 13 amino acids. Germline CDR1 and CDR2: LNHDA and SQIVND (reference sequence). Trimming removed 3 bases from V and 2 bases from J, with 8 bases in between. DNA for the CDR3: TGTGCCAGTAGTATCCGGGGACCCTACGAGCAGTACTTC. It translates to CASSIRGPYEQYF.

To note about this clonotype: A much bigger clone sits one base away, suggesting this may be a read error. The chain is built from TRBV20-1 and TRBJ2-5; 8 nucleotides agree with TRBD2. Per the germline V gene, CDR1 is DFQATT and CDR2 is SNEGSKA (reference sequence). Trimming removed 5 bases from V and 9 bases from J; junction bases left unmatched: 11. CDR3 size: 13 residues. The CDR3 is CSALGGAEEAQYF. DNA for the CDR3: TGCAGTGCTCTCGGGGGGGCAGAGGAGGCCCAGTACTTC.

The V call is TRBV28, the J call TRBJ2-3; TRBD2 matches at 7 bases. Per the germline V gene, CDR1 is MDHEN and CDR2 is SYDVKM. The CDR3 loop spans 18 amino acids. Trimming at V came to 2 bases and at J to 2 bases, leaving 13 bases not matched to a gene. The chain's CDR3 is CASSLDVRWRGFTDTQYF. The CDR3 bases are TGTGCCAGCAGTTTAGACGTGAGGTGGCGGGGGTTCACAGATACGCAGTATTTT.

Notes on this clonotype: Since a far larger clone is one base different, this is likely a read error. V is TRBV27 and J is TRBJ1-2, with a possible D match to TRBD1 (5 bases). V gave up 6 bases and J gave up 4 bases, with 12 bases separating them. The germline CDR1 and CDR2 sequences are MNHEY and SMNVEV (reference sequence). The CDR3 totals 13 residues. In nucleotides, the CDR3 is TGTGCCAGCAGATCCCGACAGTCCTATGGCTACACCTTC. Protein: CASRSRQSYGYTF.

The chain has TRBV19 and TRBJ1-4, with D uncertain. The V end was cut by 3 bases, the J end by 6 bases, with 11 bases between. Germline lookup yields CDR1 LNHDA and CDR2 SQIVND (reference sequence). This CDR3 has 14 amino acids. The CDR3 DNA is TGTGCCAGTAGTATCGTCCCTGCTGATGAAAAACTGTTTTTT. This sequence encodes CASSIVPADEKLFF.

This clonotype was detected a few times. The chain uses TRBV7-8 and TRBJ1-5, with D perhaps TRBD1 (6 bases). CDR3 size: 16 residues. With 5 bases removed from V and 0 bases from J, the gap between germline ends came to 14 bases. The germline V gene encodes CDR1 SGHVS and CDR2 FQNEAQ. CDR3 nucleotide sequence: TGTGCCAGCAGCCGAGGGGGTTTCCCTAGCAATCAGCCCCAGCATTTT. It specifies CASSRGGFPSNQPQHF.

This clonotype occurred many times. The chain links TRBV6-1 to TRBJ1-1; 7 bases are shared with TRBD1. The germline CDR1 and CDR2 sequences are MNHNS and SASEGT. The V gene end was trimmed by 5 bases and the J gene end by 0 bases; junction bases not matched to a gene: 6. There are 15 residues in the CDR3. The CDR3 here is CASSNPDRVNTEAFF. The CDR3 nucleotides read TGTGCCAGCAGTAACCCAGACAGGGTGAACACTGAAGCTTTCTTT.